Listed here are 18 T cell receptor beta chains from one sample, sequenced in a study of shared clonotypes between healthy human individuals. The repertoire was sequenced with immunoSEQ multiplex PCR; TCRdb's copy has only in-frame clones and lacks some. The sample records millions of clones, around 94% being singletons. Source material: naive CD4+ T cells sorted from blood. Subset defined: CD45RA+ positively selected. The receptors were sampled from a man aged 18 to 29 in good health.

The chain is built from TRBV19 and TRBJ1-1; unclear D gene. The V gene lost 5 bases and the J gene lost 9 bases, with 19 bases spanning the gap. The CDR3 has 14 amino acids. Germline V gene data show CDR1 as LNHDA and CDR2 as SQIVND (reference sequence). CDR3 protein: CASSLRGAISQAFF. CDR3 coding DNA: TGTGCCAGTAGTCTTCGGGGAGCTATTTCGCAAGCTTTCTTT.

Here the CDR3 reads CSVLPGGATNYGYTF. CDR3 bases: TGCAGCGTCCTACCGGGGGGGGCAACTAACTATGGCTACACCTTC. J is TRBJ1-2 and V is TRBV29-1; D might be TRBD1 (6 bases). Deletions cut 6 bases from V and 0 bases from J, with 17 bases between. The germline V gene has CDR1 SQVTM and CDR2 ANQGSEA. The CDR3 is made up of 15 amino acids. Based on the CDR3 plus reference TRBV29-1 and TRBJ1-2, the full variable domain is SAVISQKPSRDICQRGTSLTIQCQVDSQVTMMFWYRQQPGQSLTLIATANQGSEATYESGFVIDKFPISRPNLTFSTLTVSNMSPEDSSIYLCSVLPGGATNYGYTFGSGTRLTVV.

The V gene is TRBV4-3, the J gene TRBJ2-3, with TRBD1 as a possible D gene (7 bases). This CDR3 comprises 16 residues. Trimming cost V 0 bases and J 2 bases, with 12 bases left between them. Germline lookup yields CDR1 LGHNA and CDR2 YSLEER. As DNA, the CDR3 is TGCGCCAGCAGCCAAGATCGGGGGACAGTCACAGATACGCAGTATTTT. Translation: CASSQDRGTVTDTQYF.

This chain's CDR3 is CASTPVLDNYGYTF. The CDR3 DNA sequence: TGTGCCAGCACCCCGGTTTTGGATAACTATGGCTACACCTTC. The genes are TRBV6-1 and TRBJ1-2; the D is unclear. This CDR3 spans 14 amino acids. Germline CDR1 reads MNHNS; CDR2 reads SASEGT. Trimming shortened V by 7 bases and J by 1 base, and 13 bases separated the two germline ends.

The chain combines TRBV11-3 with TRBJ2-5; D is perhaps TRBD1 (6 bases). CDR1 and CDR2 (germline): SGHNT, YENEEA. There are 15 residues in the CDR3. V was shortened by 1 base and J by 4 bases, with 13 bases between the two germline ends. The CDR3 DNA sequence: TGTGCCAGCAGCTTAGGCCAGGGGACCCCAGAGACCCAGTACTTC. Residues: CASSLGQGTPETQYF. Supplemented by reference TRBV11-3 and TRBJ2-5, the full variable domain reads EAGVVQSPRYKIIEKKQPVAFWCNPISGHNTLYWYLQNLGQGPELLIRYENEEAVDDSQLPKDRFSAERLKGVDSTLKIQPAELGDSAVYLCASSLGQGTPETQYFGPGTRLLVL.

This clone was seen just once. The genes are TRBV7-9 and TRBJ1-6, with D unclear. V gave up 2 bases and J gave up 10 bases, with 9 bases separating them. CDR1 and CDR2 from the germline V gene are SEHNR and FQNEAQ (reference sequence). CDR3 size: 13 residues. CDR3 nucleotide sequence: TGTGCCAGCAGCTTATTATCGGACTCACCCCTCCACTTT. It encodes CASSLLSDSPLHF.

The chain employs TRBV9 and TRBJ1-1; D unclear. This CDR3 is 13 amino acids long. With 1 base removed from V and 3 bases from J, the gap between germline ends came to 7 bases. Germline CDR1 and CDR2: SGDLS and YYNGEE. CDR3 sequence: CASSVNRYTEAFF. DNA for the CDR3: TGTGCCAGCAGCGTAAACAGATACACTGAAGCTTTCTTT. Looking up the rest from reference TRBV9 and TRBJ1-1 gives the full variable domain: DSGVTQTPKHLITATGQRVTLRCSPRSGDLSVYWYQQSLDQGLQFLIQYYNGEERAKGNILERFSAQQFPDLHSELNLSSLELGDSALYFCASSVNRYTEAFFGQGTRLTVV.

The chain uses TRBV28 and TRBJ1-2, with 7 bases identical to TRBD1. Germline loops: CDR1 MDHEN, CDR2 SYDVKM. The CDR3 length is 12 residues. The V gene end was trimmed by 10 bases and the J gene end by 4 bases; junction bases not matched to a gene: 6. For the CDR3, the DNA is TGTGCCACCATCCCAGGGGGCTATGGCTACACCTTC. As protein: CATIPGGYGYTF.

The CDR3 DNA follows: TGTGCTAGTGGTCAAGGACGTCCGGGGGCCGAGCAGTACTTC. It is translated as CASGQGRPGAEQYF. This sequence joins TRBV12-5 and TRBJ2-7, with D perhaps TRBD1 or TRBD2 (6 bases each). The CDR3 contains 14 residues. Trimming left V 5 bases short and J 6 bases short, with 17 bases between. CDR1 and CDR2 from the germline V gene are LGHNT and FRNRAP.

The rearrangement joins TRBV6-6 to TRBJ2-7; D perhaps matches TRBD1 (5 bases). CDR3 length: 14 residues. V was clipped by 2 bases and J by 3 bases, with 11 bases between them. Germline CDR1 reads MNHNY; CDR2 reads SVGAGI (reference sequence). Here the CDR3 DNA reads TGTGCCAGCAGTTACCAGACAGAGATCTACGAGCAGTACTTC. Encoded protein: CASSYQTEIYEQYF.

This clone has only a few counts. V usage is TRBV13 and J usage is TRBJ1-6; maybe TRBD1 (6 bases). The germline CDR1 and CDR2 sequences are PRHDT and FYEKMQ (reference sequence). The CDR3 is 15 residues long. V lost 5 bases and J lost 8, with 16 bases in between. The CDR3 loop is CASSPRQESYSPLHF. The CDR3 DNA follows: TGTGCCAGCAGCCCCCGACAGGAAAGTTATTCACCCCTCCACTTT.

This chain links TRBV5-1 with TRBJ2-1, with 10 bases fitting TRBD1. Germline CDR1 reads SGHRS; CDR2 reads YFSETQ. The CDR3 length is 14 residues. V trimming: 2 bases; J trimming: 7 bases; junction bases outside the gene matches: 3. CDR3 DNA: TGCGCCAGCAGCTTCGGGGACAGGGGTAATGAGCAGTTCTTC. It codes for CASSFGDRGNEQFF.

The CDR3 loop is CASSWTISTDTQYF. CDR3 nucleotide sequence: TGTGCCAGCAGCTGGACTATTAGCACAGATACGCAGTATTTT. The chain has TRBV7-2 and TRBJ2-3; TRBD2 might be the D (6 bases). V gave up 4 bases and J gave up 0 bases, with 8 bases separating them. The germline gives CDR1 SGHTA, CDR2 FQGNSA. The CDR3 length is 14 residues.

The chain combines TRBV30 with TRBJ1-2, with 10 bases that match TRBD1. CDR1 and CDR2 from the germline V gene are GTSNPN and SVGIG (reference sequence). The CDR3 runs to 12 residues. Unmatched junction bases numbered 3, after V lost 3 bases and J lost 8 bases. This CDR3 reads CAWRRQGAGYTF. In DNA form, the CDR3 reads TGTGCCTGGAGGAGACAGGGGGCCGGCTACACCTTC. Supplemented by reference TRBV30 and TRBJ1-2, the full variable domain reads SQTIHQWPATLVQPVGSPLSLECTVEGTSNPNLYWYRQAAGRGLQLLFYSVGIGQISSEVPQNLSASRPQDRQFILSSKKLLLSDSGFYLCAWRRQGAGYTFGSGTRLTVV.

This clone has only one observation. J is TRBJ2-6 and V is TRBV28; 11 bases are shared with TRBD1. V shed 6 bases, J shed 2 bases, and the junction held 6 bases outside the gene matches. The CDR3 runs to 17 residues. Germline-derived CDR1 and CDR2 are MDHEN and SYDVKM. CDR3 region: CASSSGQGAAGANVLTF. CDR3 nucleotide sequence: TGTGCCAGCAGCTCCGGACAGGGGGCGGCTGGGGCCAACGTCCTGACTTTC.

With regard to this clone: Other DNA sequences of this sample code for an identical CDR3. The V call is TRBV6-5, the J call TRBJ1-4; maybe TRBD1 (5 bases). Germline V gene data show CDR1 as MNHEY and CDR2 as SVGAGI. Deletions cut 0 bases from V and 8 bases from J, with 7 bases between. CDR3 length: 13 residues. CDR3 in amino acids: CASSYSQGEKLFF. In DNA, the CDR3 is TGTGCCAGCAGTTACTCGCAGGGCGAAAAACTGTTTTTT.

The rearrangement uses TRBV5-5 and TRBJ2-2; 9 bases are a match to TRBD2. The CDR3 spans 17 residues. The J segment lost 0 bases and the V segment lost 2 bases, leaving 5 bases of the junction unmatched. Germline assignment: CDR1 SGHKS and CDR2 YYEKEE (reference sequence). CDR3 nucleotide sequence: TGTGCCAGCAGCTTAACGCTAGCGGGATCGAACACCGGGGAGCTGTTTTTT. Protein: CASSLTLAGSNTGELFF.

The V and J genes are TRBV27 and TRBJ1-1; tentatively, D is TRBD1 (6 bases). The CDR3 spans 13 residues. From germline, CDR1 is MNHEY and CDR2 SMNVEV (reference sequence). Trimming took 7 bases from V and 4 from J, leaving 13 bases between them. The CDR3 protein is CASTARRGTEAFF. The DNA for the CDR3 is TGTGCCAGCACCGCTCGCAGGGGCACTGAAGCTTTCTTT.